The rows below give T cell receptor beta chains drawn from one sample of a study of blood T cell repertoires in COVID-19. The assay was immunoSEQ multiplex PCR, and TCRdb's table has in-frame clones only and misses some. The table records approximately 250,000 clones, about 87% of them present only once. Sequences were obtained from PBMCs or T cells enriched from blood (not recorded which). The receptors originated from a woman under 40 with acute COVID-19. Both conserved end residues are part of each CDR3. A D gene is named only where the DNA matches it firmly.

J: TRBJ2-1
length: 18
D: TRBD2
V: TRBV5-1
CDR3: CASSFLGLAGTSPNEQFF

J: TRBJ1-5
length: 19
D: NA
V: TRBV30
CDR3: CAWSGQAFSIDLSNQPQHF

J: TRBJ2-7
length: 14
D: TRBD1
V: TRBV11-3
CDR3: CASSEGQGTYEQYF

J: TRBJ1-5
length: 14
D: TRBD1
V: TRBV25-1
CDR3: CASSETGEGQPQHF

J: TRBJ2-1
length: 13
D: NA
V: TRBV29-1
CDR3: CSVGGGGYNEQFF

J: TRBJ2-3
length: 13
D: NA
V: TRBV3-1/TRBV3-2
CDR3: CASSQGGGPSQYF

J: TRBJ2-4
length: 14
D: TRBD2
V: TRBV27
CDR3: CASSLTSGRNIQYF

J: TRBJ2-7
length: 14
D: NA
V: TRBV21-1
CDR3: CASSRDRGIYEQYF

J: TRBJ2-2
length: 13
D: NA
V: TRBV27
CDR3: CASNYLPTGELFF

J: TRBJ2-7
length: 15
D: NA
V: TRBV5-1
CDR3: CASSLGTSGLYEQYF

J: TRBJ1-2
length: 15
D: NA
V: TRBV24-1
CDR3: CATSDSLAGNYGYTF

J: TRBJ2-2
length: 14
D: NA
V: TRBV3-1/TRBV3-2
CDR3: CASSHSRSSGELFF

J: TRBJ1-3
length: 14
D: NA
V: TRBV3-1/TRBV3-2
CDR3: CASSQVGGGNTIYF

J: TRBJ1-2
length: 18
D: TRBD1
V: TRBV18
CDR3: CASSPPRDRGPANYGYTF

J: TRBJ2-7
length: 14
D: TRBD2
V: TRBV13
CDR3: CASSWGGANYEQYF

J: TRBJ2-1
length: 16
D: NA
V: TRBV27
CDR3: CASSYGGAISYNEQFF

J: TRBJ2-1
length: 14
D: NA
V: TRBV3-1/TRBV3-2
CDR3: CASTPESSYNEQFF

J: TRBJ2-1
length: 15
D: TRBD1
V: TRBV4-3
CDR3: CASSQGGTGYNEQFF

J: TRBJ1-2
length: 16
D: TRBD1
V: TRBV27
CDR3: CASSRDRQSSNYGYTF

J: TRBJ2-1
length: 15
D: TRBD2
V: TRBV7-6
CDR3: CASSPGLAGGYEQFF

J: TRBJ1-2
length: 15
D: NA
V: TRBV5-4
CDR3: CASSLEGGPNYGYTF

J: TRBJ2-1
length: 18
D: TRBD2
V: TRBV28
CDR3: CASSLLAGGWGSYNEQFF

J: TRBJ2-1
length: 11
D: NA
V: TRBV29-1
CDR3: CSAGTSNEQFF

J: TRBJ2-7
length: 12
D: NA
V: TRBV3-1/TRBV3-2
CDR3: CASSQAGTEQYF

J: TRBJ2-2
length: 19
D: TRBD2
V: TRBV15
CDR3: CATSGTVFGLAGHTGELFF

J: TRBJ2-2
length: 17
D: TRBD2
V: TRBV11-2
CDR3: CASSLDWASGNTGELFF

J: TRBJ1-3
length: 14
D: NA
V: TRBV28
CDR3: CASSLLGGGNTIYF

J: TRBJ2-2
length: 16
D: TRBD1
V: TRBV13
CDR3: CASSSPGTGGKGELFF

J: TRBJ2-1
length: 15
D: TRBD2
V: TRBV9
CDR3: CASSPGVAGGNEQFF